Presented here are 5 T cell receptor beta chains from one specimen sequenced in a study of early T cells in non-severe SARS-CoV-2 infection. TCRdb recomputed calls from the 5' RACE reads with MiXCR, one row per CDR3 protein. The repertoire includes 85,000 to 120,000 distinct CDR3 sequences, over 10% of them detected once, and about 6.2% sits in the top ten. Material: whole blood. These receptors originate from an adult who was a healthcare worker with PCR-confirmed SARS-CoV-2 infection or an uninfected control (not recorded which).

Ten or more counts support this clonotype. The chain has TRBV27 and TRBJ2-5; D unresolved. V lost 6 bases to trimming and J lost 2 bases, with 13 bases between them. The CDR3 contains 14 residues. The germline V gene has CDR1 MNHEY and CDR2 SMNVEV (reference sequence). Here the CDR3 reads CASRRHTQQETQYF. The CDR3 coding sequence is TGTGCCAGCAGAAGACACACGCAACAAGAGACCCAGTACTTC.

A note on this clonotype: A junction boundary mismatches the germline segment, possibly from a read error. This chain links TRBV5-1 with TRBJ1-2, with TRBD1 as a possible D gene (5 bases). Per germline, CDR1 SGHRS and CDR2 YFSETQ. The CDR3 extends over 14 amino acids. CDR3 coding DNA: TGCGCCAGCAGATTGGGACCGACTAACTATGGCTACACCTTC. This encodes CASRLGPTNYGYTF.

Only a few counts were recorded for this clonotype. This chain links TRBV28 with TRBJ1-3, with no clear D. The V gene lost 6 bases and the J gene lost 0 bases, with 12 bases spanning the gap. Germline V CDR1 and CDR2: MDHEN, SYDVKM. This CDR3 is built from 15 residues. CDR3 residues: CASSAAAASGNTIYF. The CDR3 DNA follows: TGTGCCAGCAGCGCGGCAGCAGCCTCTGGAAACACCATATATTTT. The variable domain in full, with the rest retrieved from reference TRBV28 and TRBJ1-3, is DVKVTQSSRYLVKRTGEKVFLECVQDMDHENMFWYRQDPGLGLRLIYFSYDVKMKEKGDIPEGYSVSREKKERFSLILESASTNQTSMYLCASSAAAASGNTIYFGEGSWLTVV.

This clonotype has ten or more counts. The rearrangement links TRBV4-1 to TRBJ2-7; TRBD2 might be the D (5 bases). Trimming shortened V by 0 bases and J by 5 bases, and 11 bases separated the two germline ends. This CDR3 region has 14 residues. Germline-derived CDR1 and CDR2 are MGHRA and YSYEKL. The CDR3 region is CASSQDSGWDEQYF. The CDR3 region has the DNA TGCGCCAGCAGCCAAGATTCGGGGTGGGACGAGCAGTACTTC.

This clonotype occurred a few times. This chain joins TRBV6-2 or TRBV6-3 and TRBJ2-1; D remains ambiguous. The CDR3 covers 11 residues. The germline V gene encodes CDR1 MNHEY and CDR2 SVGEGT. Trimming took 7 bases from V and 10 from J, leaving 11 bases between them. The CDR3, as DNA: TGTGCCAGCACCCACTGGCCCGAGCAGTTCTTC. Its translation: CASTHWPEQFF.